This T cell receptor (beta chain) was captured by sequencing in a study of glioma-infiltrating T cells. This clonotype showed up many times. The iRepertoire nested amplicon-rescue multiplex PCR amplified TCR alpha and beta CDR3s from RNA. For one-step reverse transcription and amplification, 100-400 ng of tissue mRNA or PBMC total RNA was used. From the multiplex PCR reads, TCRdb called clonotypes with MiXCR, one entry per CDR3 protein. The table shows around 97,000 distinct CDR3 sequences, with 25% to 35% occurring only once. From germline, CDR1 is MNHEY and CDR2 SMNVEV (reference sequence). The CDR3 totals 16 residues. V lost 1 base and J lost 4, with 15 bases in between.

The sample was glioma tissue, nonneoplastic brain tissue, or PBMCs (not recorded which). This chain uses TRBV27 with TRBJ2-3; no clear D gene. This TCR came from a human donor with low-grade glioma or glioblastoma, undergoing nonglioma brain surgery, or in good health (not recorded which). The CDR3 here is CASSLLGFGGSDTQYF. The CDR3 DNA sequence: TGTGCCAGCAGTTTATTAGGCTTTGGTGGCTCAGATACGCAGTATTTT.